This T cell receptor beta chain was identified during a study of T cells in Graves' hyperthyroidism and ophthalmopathy (dated by TCRdb to between 2018 and 2021). Some background on the complete study: Peripheral blood was collected at initial diagnosis, before any treatment. To identify distinguishing TCR V-J signatures, a discovery cohort of 100 patients was used, comprising roughly 45 with Graves' ophthalmopathy and some 60 with stable Graves' hyperthyroidism. Prospective prediction of ophthalmopathy was tested in an independent validation cohort consisting of 18 to 20 hyperthyroidism patients and around 17 patients who later progressed to ophthalmopathy. The 90 or so discovery patients were randomly split 7:3 into training and test sets. The study also compared thyroid tissue and blood T-cell repertoires from a handful of Graves' hyperthyroidism patients. After blood sampling, hyperthyroidism patients were treated with methimazole at a starting dose of 30 mg daily, and ophthalmopathy patients were treated with high-dose intravenous methylprednisolone. According to the paper, TCR Vbeta CDR3 sequencing was carried out on some 130 peripheral blood samples, which came from 40 to 45 ophthalmopathy, around 74 hyperthyroidism and 17 progressor patients.

Based on the germline V gene, the CDR1 and CDR2 sequences are SQVTM and ANQGSEA. V loses 5 bases at its end and J loses 6 bases; junction bases beyond the gene matches: 10. From its cysteine to its phenylalanine, the CDR3 spans 14 amino acids. Only the CDR3 portion is preserved as DNA: 42 bases, with reading frame beginning at the first base. A remark on this clonotype: Its cognate antigen has yet to be identified. Within one base of it there is no much larger clone, and no base qualities were kept.

TCR beta CDR3 regions were amplified from RNA transcripts. The TCR CDR3 was subjected to a first round of RT-PCR using the HTBI primer set and the Qiagen OneStep RT-PCR kit. Libraries were constructed in a second round of multiplex PCR, after which size selection and purification were performed. Paired-end sequencing of the libraries was performed with 100 bp reads on an Illumina HiSeq2000. The original methods were these. SOAPnuke was used to process the raw data, removing reads that contained adapters or uncalled bases, had a mean Phred below 15, or lacked an exact match to the constant primer or identifier. High-quality paired reads were merged using COPE v1.2.5, and each unique nucleotide sequence was defined as a clonotype. Clonotypes were aligned to IMGT TRBV, TRBD and TRBJ reference segments using MiTCR v1.1. Analysis was restricted to V-J combinations with a frequency above 0.0001, which covered approximately 99% of repertoires. The TCS score was defined as the ratio of F50 (clonal expansion) to E x V (chaos), calculated using BLOSUM62-based TCRdist between CDR3 peptides within each V-J. Welch's t-statistics and random forest reduced roughly 540 V-J features to fewer than 15, which were used in a naive Bayes classifier (R e1071). The similarity between thyroid and blood repertoires was quantified using the Morisita-Horn index. The public reads were run again by TCRdb, first through fastp at Q25 and then through MiXCR, and only productive beta chains were kept. Rows merge per CDR3 protein into single entries with the most common DNA and genes. The V and J calls and clone size come from TCRdb's table, not from the authors' own analysis. Across this sample there are nearly 750,000 distinct CDR3 sequences, with about 35% seen only once. The ten largest clones take up around 30% of the sample.

Stable Graves' hyperthyroidism was defined as the absence of progression to ophthalmopathy over 18 months of follow-up. Hyperthyroidism patients were aged 18 to 65 years and newly diagnosed, with disease duration of less than 2 months. The study excluded patients with uncontrolled infections, other autoimmune diseases, pregnancy or lactation. Diagnoses were established on the basis of clinical symptoms, serum thyroxine and TRAb, thyroid ultrasound, and orbital computed tomography. PBMCs were separated from about 10 ml of fresh peripheral blood using Ficoll-Paque density gradient centrifugation. Total RNA was extracted with Trizol reagent, and quality was checked on an Agilent 2100 Bioanalyzer. Results the study describes overall, beyond this receptor: Most expanded thyroid clonotypes (frequency above 0.001) were also detected in blood, suggesting blood repertoires may reflect thyroid immune responses. In validation, progression to ophthalmopathy was predicted by the model with 65% to 71% sensitivity and under 85% specificity, a median of 6.5 months before onset. In cross-validation, a model built on a 13 V-J signature told ophthalmopathy apart from stable hyperthyroidism with 85% to 90% sensitivity and roughly 83% specificity, and in testing the same model reached 80%/75%. No statistical method was used to set the sample size in advance, and investigators knew the group allocation.

This sequence was found in a middle-aged woman with Graves' hyperthyroidism. The chain uses TRBV29-1 and TRBJ1-2, with 9 middle bases fitting TRBD1. Material: blood. The CDR3 protein: CSVSGDREWDGYTF. The DNA sequence is TGCAGCGTTTCCGGGGACAGGGAATGGGATGGCTACACCTTC.